This T cell receptor beta chain was profiled in a study of cytomegalovirus exposure and HLA in healthy donors. As for the study in general: There were 70 million to 95 million unique TCRs (from HLA-typed donors) in an early data release. Findings and caveats of the study: Most sequenced TCRs were rare (though some public TCRs occurred in many donors). Trimming of TCR beta V- and J-genes showed a link, identified in a later analysis, to a missense DCLRE1C variant.

Note on this clone: Its antigen is not identified.

Trimming cost V 3 bases and J 4 bases; bases outside gene matches: 9. CDR3 length equals 15 residues. Germline V gives CDR1 SGHVS, CDR2 FNYEAQ. PCR used 60 Vbeta primers and 13 Jbeta primers. Sequencing used immunoSEQ multiplex PCR; TCRdb keeps in-frame clones, though not all of them. The table has 150,000 or so clones, about 80% seen once. This chain joins TRBV7-6 and TRBJ2-7, with TRBD2 matching over 7 bases. The sequencing input was PBMCs. This sequence was found in a man aged 30 to 45 in good health and CMV-seronegative. CDR3 nucleotides: TGTGCCAGCAGCTTTGATAATAGCGGGTCATACGAGCAGTACTTC. Translated: CASSFDNSGSYEQYF.